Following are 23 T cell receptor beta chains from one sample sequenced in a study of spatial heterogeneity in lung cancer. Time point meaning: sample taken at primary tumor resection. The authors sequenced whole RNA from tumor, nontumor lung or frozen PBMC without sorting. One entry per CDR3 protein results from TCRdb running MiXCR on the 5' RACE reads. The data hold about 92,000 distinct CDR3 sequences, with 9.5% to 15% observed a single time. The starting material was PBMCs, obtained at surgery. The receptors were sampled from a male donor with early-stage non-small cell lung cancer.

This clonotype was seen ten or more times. Here the CDR3 DNA reads TGTGCCAGTACCCAGGGGGCTCAGCCCCAGCATTTT. The encoded protein is CASTQGAQPQHF. V is TRBV19 and J is TRBJ1-5, with 8 bases identical to TRBD1. Germline CDR1 LNHDA, CDR2 SQIVND (reference sequence). The CDR3 runs 12 residues. After removal of 7 bases from V and 6 bases from J, the junction contained 2 bases not matched to a gene.

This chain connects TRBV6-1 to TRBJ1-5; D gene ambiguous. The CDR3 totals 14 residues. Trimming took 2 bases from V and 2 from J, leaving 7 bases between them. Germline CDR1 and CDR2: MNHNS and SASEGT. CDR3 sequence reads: CASSERLRNQPQHF. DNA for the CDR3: TGTGCCAGCAGTGAACGGTTACGCAATCAGCCCCAGCATTTT.

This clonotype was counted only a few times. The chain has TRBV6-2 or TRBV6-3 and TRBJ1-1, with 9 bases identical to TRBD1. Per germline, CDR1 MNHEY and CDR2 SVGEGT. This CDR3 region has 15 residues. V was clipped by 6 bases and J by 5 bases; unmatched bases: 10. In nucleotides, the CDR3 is TGTGCCAGCAGCCTACAGGGGGCTATAGGGACTGAAGCTTTCTTT. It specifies CASSLQGAIGTEAFF.

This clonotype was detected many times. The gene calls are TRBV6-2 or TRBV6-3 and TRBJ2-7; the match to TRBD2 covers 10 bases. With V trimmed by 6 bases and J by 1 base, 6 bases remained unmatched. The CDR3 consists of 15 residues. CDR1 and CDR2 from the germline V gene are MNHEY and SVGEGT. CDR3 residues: CASSGPSGGSYEQYF. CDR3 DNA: TGTGCCAGCAGCGGCCCTAGCGGGGGTTCCTACGAGCAGTACTTC.

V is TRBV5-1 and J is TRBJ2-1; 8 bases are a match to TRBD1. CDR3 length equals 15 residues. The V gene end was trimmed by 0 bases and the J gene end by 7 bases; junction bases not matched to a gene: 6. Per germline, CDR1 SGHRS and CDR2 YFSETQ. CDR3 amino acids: CASSLDPWTGNEQFF. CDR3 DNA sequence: TGCGCCAGCAGCTTGGACCCGTGGACAGGGAATGAGCAGTTCTTC. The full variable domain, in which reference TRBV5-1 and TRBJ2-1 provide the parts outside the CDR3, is KAGVTQTPRYLIKTRGQQVTLSCSPISGHRSVSWYQQTPGQGLQFLFEYFSETQRNKGNFPGRFSGRQFSNSRSEMNVSTLELGDSALYLCASSLDPWTGNEQFFGPGTRLTVL.

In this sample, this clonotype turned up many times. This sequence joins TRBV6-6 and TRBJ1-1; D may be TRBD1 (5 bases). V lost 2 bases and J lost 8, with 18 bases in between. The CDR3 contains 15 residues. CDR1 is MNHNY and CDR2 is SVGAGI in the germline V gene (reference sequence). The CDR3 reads CASSYPTTRGTEAFF. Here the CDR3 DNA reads TGTGCCAGCAGTTACCCGACGACCCGAGGGACGGAAGCTTTCTTT.

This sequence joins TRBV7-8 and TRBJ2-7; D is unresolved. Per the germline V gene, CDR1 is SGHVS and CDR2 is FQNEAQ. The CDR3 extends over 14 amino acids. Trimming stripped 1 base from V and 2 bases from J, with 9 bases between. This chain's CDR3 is CASSLGPEAYEQYF. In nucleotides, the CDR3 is TGTGCCAGCAGCTTAGGCCCAGAAGCCTACGAGCAGTACTTC.

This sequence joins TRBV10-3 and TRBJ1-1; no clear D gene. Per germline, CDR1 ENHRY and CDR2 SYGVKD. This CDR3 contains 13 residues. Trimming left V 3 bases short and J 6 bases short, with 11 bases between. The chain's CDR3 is CAISDPGRSEAFF. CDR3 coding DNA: TGTGCCATCAGTGACCCCGGACGGTCTGAAGCTTTCTTT.

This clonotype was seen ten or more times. The CDR3 loop reads CASSLTLAGAGDTQYF. CDR3 bases: TGTGCCAGCAGCTTAACTCTAGCGGGAGCTGGGGATACGCAGTATTTT. The chain recombines TRBV7-9 with TRBJ2-3; 10 positions agree with TRBD2. The length of the CDR3 is 16 residues. V dropped 2 bases and J dropped 6; count of bases not matched to a gene: 8. Germline V gene lookup returns CDR1 SEHNR and CDR2 FQNEAQ (reference sequence).

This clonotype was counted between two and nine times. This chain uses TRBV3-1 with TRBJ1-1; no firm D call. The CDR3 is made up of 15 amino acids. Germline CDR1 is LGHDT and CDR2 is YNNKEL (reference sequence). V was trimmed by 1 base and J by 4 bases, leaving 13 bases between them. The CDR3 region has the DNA TGTGCCAGCAGCCAAGGTTCAGGCCGGATCACTGAAGCTTTCTTT. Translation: CASSQGSGRITEAFF.

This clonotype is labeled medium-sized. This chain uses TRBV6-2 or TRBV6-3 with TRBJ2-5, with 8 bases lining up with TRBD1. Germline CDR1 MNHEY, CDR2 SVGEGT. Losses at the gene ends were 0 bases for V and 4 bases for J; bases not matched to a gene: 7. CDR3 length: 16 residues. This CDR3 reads CASSYSQTGVVETQYF. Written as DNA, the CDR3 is TGTGCCAGCAGTTACTCTCAGACAGGGGTCGTAGAGACCCAGTACTTC.

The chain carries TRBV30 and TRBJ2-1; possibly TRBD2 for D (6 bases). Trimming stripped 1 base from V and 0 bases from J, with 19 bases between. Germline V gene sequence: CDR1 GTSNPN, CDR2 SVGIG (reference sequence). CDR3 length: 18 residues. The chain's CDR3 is CAWSGNLGTSSSYNEQFF. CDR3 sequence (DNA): TGTGCCTGGAGTGGGAATCTCGGGACTTCGAGCTCCTACAATGAGCAGTTCTTC.

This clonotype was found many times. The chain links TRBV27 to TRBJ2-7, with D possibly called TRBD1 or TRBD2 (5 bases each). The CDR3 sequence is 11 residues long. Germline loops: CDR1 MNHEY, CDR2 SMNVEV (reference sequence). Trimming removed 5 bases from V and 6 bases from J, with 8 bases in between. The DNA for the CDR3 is TGTGCCAGCAGTGGGGGTGGCGAGCAGTACTTC. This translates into CASSGGGEQYF.

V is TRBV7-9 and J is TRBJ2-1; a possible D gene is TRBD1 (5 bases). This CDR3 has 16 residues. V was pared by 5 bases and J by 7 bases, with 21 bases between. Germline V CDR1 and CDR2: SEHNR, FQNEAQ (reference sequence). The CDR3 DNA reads TGTGCCAGCAGCCTTAATTGGGGCTCCCCGGCAAATGAGCAGTTCTTC. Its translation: CASSLNWGSPANEQFF.

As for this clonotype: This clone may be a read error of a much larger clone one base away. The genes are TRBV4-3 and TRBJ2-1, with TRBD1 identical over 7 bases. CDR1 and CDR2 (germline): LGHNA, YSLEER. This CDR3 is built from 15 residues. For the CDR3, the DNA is TGCGCCAGCAGCCTCCGGGACAGCTCCTACAATAAGCAGTTCTTC. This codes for CASSLRDSSYNKQFF.

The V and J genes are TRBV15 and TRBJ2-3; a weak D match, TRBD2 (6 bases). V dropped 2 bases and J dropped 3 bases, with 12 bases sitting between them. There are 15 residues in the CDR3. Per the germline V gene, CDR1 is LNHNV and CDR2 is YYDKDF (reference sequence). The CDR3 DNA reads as TGTGCCACCAGCAGACTTTTGGCGGGGACAGATACGCAGTATTTT. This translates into CATSRLLAGTDTQYF.

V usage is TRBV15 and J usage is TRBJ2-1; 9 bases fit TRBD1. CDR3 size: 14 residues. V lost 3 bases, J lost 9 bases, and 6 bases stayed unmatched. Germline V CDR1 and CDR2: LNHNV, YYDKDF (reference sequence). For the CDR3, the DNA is TGTGCCACCAGCAGCCGGGACAGGGTGGGTGAGCAGTTCTTC. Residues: CATSSRDRVGEQFF.

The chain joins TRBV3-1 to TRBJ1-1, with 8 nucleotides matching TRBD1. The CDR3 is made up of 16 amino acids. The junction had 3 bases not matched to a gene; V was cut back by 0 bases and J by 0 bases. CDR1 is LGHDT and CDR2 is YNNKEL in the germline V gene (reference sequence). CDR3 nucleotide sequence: TGTGCCAGCAGCCAAGATGTGGGACAGGTGAACACTGAAGCTTTCTTT. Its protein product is CASSQDVGQVNTEAFF.

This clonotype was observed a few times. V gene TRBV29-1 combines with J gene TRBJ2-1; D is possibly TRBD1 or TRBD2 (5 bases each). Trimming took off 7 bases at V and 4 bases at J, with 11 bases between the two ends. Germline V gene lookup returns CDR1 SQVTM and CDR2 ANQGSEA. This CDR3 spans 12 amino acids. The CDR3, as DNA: TGCAGCGCTGGCGAGGGGTACAATGAGCAGTTCTTC. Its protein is CSAGEGYNEQFF.

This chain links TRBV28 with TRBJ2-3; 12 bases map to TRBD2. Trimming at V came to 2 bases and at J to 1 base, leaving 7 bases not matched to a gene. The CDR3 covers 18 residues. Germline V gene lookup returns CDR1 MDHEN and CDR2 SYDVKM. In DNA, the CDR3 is TGTGCCAGCAGTTTACGCCAAGGACTAGCGGGGCGCACAGATACGCAGTATTTT. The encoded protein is CASSLRQGLAGRTDTQYF.

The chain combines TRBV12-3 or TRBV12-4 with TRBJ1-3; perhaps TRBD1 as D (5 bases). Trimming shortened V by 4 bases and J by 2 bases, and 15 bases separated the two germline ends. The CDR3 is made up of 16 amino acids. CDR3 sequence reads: CASSSAGTRAGNTIYF. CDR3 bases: TGTGCCAGCAGTTCGGCAGGGACTAGGGCTGGAAACACCATATATTTT.

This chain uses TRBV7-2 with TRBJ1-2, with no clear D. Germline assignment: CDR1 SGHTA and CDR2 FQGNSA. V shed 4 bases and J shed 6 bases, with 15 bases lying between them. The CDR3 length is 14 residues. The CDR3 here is CASSYGPLGNGYTF. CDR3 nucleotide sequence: TGTGCCAGCAGCTACGGACCCCTAGGGAATGGCTACACCTTC.

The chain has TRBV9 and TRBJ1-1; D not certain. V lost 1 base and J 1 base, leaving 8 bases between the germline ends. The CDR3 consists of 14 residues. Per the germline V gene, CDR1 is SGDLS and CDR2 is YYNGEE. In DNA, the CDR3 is TGTGCCAGCAGCGTATTCGAAGGGAACACTGAAGCTTTCTTT. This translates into CASSVFEGNTEAFF. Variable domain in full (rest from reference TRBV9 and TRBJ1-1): DSGVTQTPKHLITATGQRVTLRCSPRSGDLSVYWYQQSLDQGLQFLIQYYNGEERAKGNILERFSAQQFPDLHSELNLSSLELGDSALYFCASSVFEGNTEAFFGQGTRLTVV.